The clone carrying this T cell receptor beta chain was observed at least ten times. Its specificity is unknown. This sample was taken from a study of spatial heterogeneity in lung cancer. Study observations and caveats: Tracking of tumor mutation counts was seen in expanded intratumoral alpha and beta TCR counts.

V lost 2 bases, J lost 3 bases, and 4 bases stayed unmatched. The germline CDR1 and CDR2 sequences are MNHEY and SVGAGI. This CDR3 has 15 amino acids. Unique molecular identifiers tagged every individual TCR cDNA molecule. TCRdb passed the 5' RACE reads through MiXCR, listing each CDR3 protein once. The sample comprises under 7,500 distinct CDR3 sequences, 13% of which are singletons, and 15% rests with the top ten. Documented time point: sample taken at primary tumor resection. A total of more than 65 untreated early-stage non-small cell lung cancer patients served as donors. Sequenced material: lung tumor tissue, taken at surgery. The chain combines TRBV6-5 with TRBJ2-3, with 8 positions matching TRBD2. The sequence was collected from a female donor with early-stage non-small cell lung cancer. The CDR3 sequence is CASSYTTSATDTQYF. For the CDR3, the DNA is TGTGCCAGCAGTTACACGACTAGCGCGACAGATACGCAGTATTTT.